The 13 T cell receptor beta chains presented below share a single source sample, sequenced in a study of T cell responses to AZD1222 COVID-19 vaccine. The data were produced by immunoSEQ multiplex PCR, yet TCRdb's version contains in-frame clones alone and is incomplete. Seen here are 150,000 or so clones, approximately 94% observed once, and the top ten hold roughly 5.5%. Here the sequenced sample was peripheral blood, taken 28 days after the second AZD1222 dose. The receptors come from an adult who received the AZD1222 COVID-19 vaccine.

The chain is built from TRBV11-2 and TRBJ1-1; D is perhaps TRBD1 (5 bases). The V gene's germline CDR1 is SGHAT and CDR2 FQNNGV. V gave up 5 bases and J gave up 1 base, with 11 bases separating them. The CDR3 has 14 amino acids. CDR3 sequence: CASSPGRTNTEAFF. In DNA, the CDR3 is TGTGCCAGCAGCCCGGGGCGGACGAACACTGAAGCTTTCTTT.

This sequence joins TRBV7-9 and TRBJ2-7; TRBD2 matches 11 bases. This CDR3 region has 15 residues. CDR1 is SEHNR and CDR2 is FQNEAQ in the germline V gene (reference sequence). The J segment lost 4 bases and the V segment lost 4 bases, leaving 6 bases of the junction unmatched. For the CDR3, the DNA is TGTGCCAGCAGCTCCAAGGCTAGCGGGAGGTACGAGCAGTACTTC. This sequence encodes CASSSKASGRYEQYF.

The chain couples TRBV7-2 to TRBJ1-3, with D unresolved. The CDR3 spans 15 residues. Trimming shortened V by 3 bases and J by 0 bases, and 9 bases separated the two germline ends. Germline V CDR1 and CDR2: SGHTA, FQGNSA. CDR3 sequence reads: CASSFDPASGNTIYF. CDR3 bases: TGTGCCAGCAGCTTTGACCCTGCCTCTGGAAACACCATATATTTT.

This rearrangement joins TRBV10-2 to TRBJ1-1; 10 bases map to TRBD1. Germline V CDR1 and CDR2: WSHSY, SAAADI. The junction had 7 bases not matched to a gene; V was cut back by 2 bases and J by 1 base. This CDR3 region has 17 residues. CDR3 DNA: TGCGCCAGCAGTGAGACTGACAGGGGGCTAGCGAACACTGAAGCTTTCTTT. Translation gives CASSETDRGLANTEAFF.

This chain joins TRBV6-1 and TRBJ2-7, with 8 bases identical to TRBD2. The V and J ends lost 3 bases and 3 bases, in that order; junction bases with no gene match: 7. Germline V lookup: CDR1 MNHNS, CDR2 SASEGT. The CDR3 contains 15 residues. CDR3 coding DNA: TGTGCCAGCAGTGATGAACTAGCGGCCAACTACGAGCAGTACTTC. Encoded protein: CASSDELAANYEQYF.

The chain is built from TRBV12-3 or TRBV12-4 and TRBJ1-1; 9 bases map to TRBD1. The trim removed 6 bases at V and 5 bases at J, leaving 4 bases unmatched. The CDR3 has 13 amino acids. DNA of the CDR3: TGTGCCAGCAGGGACAGGGGCGAAACTGAAGCTTTCTTT. The encoded protein is CASRDRGETEAFF.

A single count supports this clone. The genes are TRBV14 and TRBJ1-1; D unclear. CDR3 length: 14 amino acids. CDR1 is SGHDN and CDR2 is FVKESK in the germline V gene. Trimming pared 6 bases from V and 3 bases from J, leaving 14 bases between. DNA of the CDR3: TGTGCCAGCAGTCTCCTGACCTGGGACACTGAAGCTTTCTTT. It codes for CASSLLTWDTEAFF. The full variable domain, in which reference TRBV14 and TRBJ1-1 provide the parts outside the CDR3, is EAGVTQFPSHSVIEKGQTVTLRCDPISGHDNLYWYRRVMGKEIKFLLHFVKESKQDESGMPNNRFLAERTGGTYSTLKVQPAELEDSGVYFCASSLLTWDTEAFFGQGTRLTVV.

This sequence joins TRBV6-5 and TRBJ1-1; D might be TRBD1 (5 bases). Trimming removed 6 bases at V and 2 bases at J, with 16 bases between. The CDR3 loop spans 15 amino acids. The germline V gene encodes CDR1 MNHEY and CDR2 SVGAGI. CDR3 DNA sequence: TGTGCCAGCAGCTACAGCCGGGACGGTAACACTGAAGCTTTCTTT. Translation: CASSYSRDGNTEAFF.

The chain carries TRBV5-1 and TRBJ2-3; D may be TRBD1 or TRBD2 (5 bases each). V gave up 4 bases and J gave up 7 bases, with 16 bases separating them. Per germline, CDR1 SGHRS and CDR2 YFSETQ. This CDR3 region has 14 residues. CDR3 protein: CASSPGPPQNTQYF. CDR3 nucleotide sequence: TGCGCCAGCAGCCCGGGACCACCCCAAAATACGCAGTATTTT.

This clone was recorded a few times. The chain recombines TRBV3-1 (or the pseudogene TRBV3-2) with TRBJ2-3; the match to TRBD2 covers 7 bases. There are 17 residues in the CDR3. V lost 0 bases to trimming and J lost 0 bases; unmatched junction nucleotides: 6. The germline V gene has CDR1 LGHDT and CDR2 YNNKEL (reference sequence). The CDR3 protein is CASSQDFGRPSTDTQYF. CDR3 sequence (DNA): TGTGCCAGCAGCCAAGATTTCGGGAGGCCTAGCACAGATACGCAGTATTTT.

The J gene is TRBJ2-3, the V gene TRBV28, with D unclear. Germline V CDR1 and CDR2: MDHEN, SYDVKM. The CDR3 contains 15 residues. The ends were cut back, 4 bases at V and 5 bases at J, with 16 bases in the middle. As DNA, the CDR3 is TGTGCCAGCAGTTCCCCTCCTCTGGCTGGAGATACGCAGTATTTT. Amino acid sequence: CASSSPPLAGDTQYF. The full variable domain, with the rest looked up from reference TRBV28 and TRBJ2-3, is DVKVTQSSRYLVKRTGEKVFLECVQDMDHENMFWYRQDPGLGLRLIYFSYDVKMKEKGDIPEGYSVSREKKERFSLILESASTNQTSMYLCASSSPPLAGDTQYFGPGTRLTVL.

This rearrangement joins TRBV6-2 or TRBV6-3 to TRBJ2-1; 8 bases line up with TRBD2. Germline V gives CDR1 MNHEY, CDR2 SVGEGT. The CDR3 spans 15 residues. The trim removed 2 bases at V and 7 bases at J, leaving 7 bases unmatched. The CDR3, as DNA: TGTGCCAGCAGTTACCCCCACGGGAGGGGGAATGAGCAGTTCTTC. This gives the protein CASSYPHGRGNEQFF.

CDR3 sequence (DNA): TGTGCCAGCAGTGAACGCGGGCAACCTTACTATGGCTACACCTTC. Its protein product is CASSERGQPYYGYTF. The J gene is TRBJ1-2, the V gene TRBV2; D gene unclear. Germline loops: CDR1 SNHLY, CDR2 FYNNEI. This CDR3 has 15 residues. V was pared by 2 bases and J by 3 bases, with 13 bases between.